These 4 T cell receptor beta chains were sequenced from one sample in a study of T cell responses to AZD1222 COVID-19 vaccine. Assay: immunoSEQ multiplex PCR; the TCRdb copy retains only in-frame clones and omits some. The sample includes 110,000 or so clones, more than 75% seen only once; the top ten take about 4%. The specimen was peripheral blood, collected 28 days after the second AZD1222 dose. These receptors came from an adult who received the AZD1222 COVID-19 vaccine.

V gene TRBV4-1 combines with J gene TRBJ1-3; no definite D call. Trimming took 4 bases from V and 6 from J, leaving 7 bases between them. CDR1 is MGHRA and CDR2 is YSYEKL in the germline V gene. The CDR3 runs 12 residues. The CDR3 nucleotides are TGCGCCAGCAGCCCTCCCGCAAACACCATATATTTT. Translating gives CASSPPANTIYF.

The chain links TRBV15 to TRBJ2-2; D perhaps matches TRBD2 (5 bases). The germline V gene has CDR1 LNHNV and CDR2 YYDKDF (reference sequence). V shed 1 base and J shed 2 bases, with 23 bases lying between them. There are 20 residues in the CDR3. CDR3 bases: TGTGCCACCAGCAGAGCACTAGGCCACACTACCGGAGGTAACACCGGGGAGCTGTTTTTT. Amino acid sequence: CATSRALGHTTGGNTGELFF.

The chain combines TRBV2 with TRBJ2-3, with TRBD2 identical over 9 bases. Trimming took 0 bases from V and 2 from J; bases not matched to a gene: 6. The germline CDR1 and CDR2 sequences are SNHLY and FYNNEI. This CDR3 comprises 17 residues. This chain's CDR3 is CASSEALIAGVTDTQYF. The CDR3 DNA reads TGTGCCAGCAGTGAAGCGCTGATAGCGGGAGTCACAGATACGCAGTATTTT.

V usage is TRBV6-5 and J usage is TRBJ1-1, with unresolved D. Trimming cost V 7 bases and J 4 bases, with 16 bases left between them. The CDR3 sequence is 14 residues long. Germline V gene lookup returns CDR1 MNHEY and CDR2 SVGAGI. CDR3 sequence reads: CASTRADPTTEAFF. CDR3 nucleotides: TGTGCCAGCACGAGGGCGGACCCTACCACTGAAGCTTTCTTT.